These 9 T cell receptor beta chains came from one sample sequenced in a study of CD8 T cells in ankylosing spondylitis. TCRdb itself ran the 5' RACE reads through MiXCR, one entry per CDR3 protein. Among about 160,000 distinct CDR3 sequences listed, about a sixth were seen once. The sequenced sample was blood, either unsorted or a sorted T cell fraction (not recorded which). Receptors originate from a male donor with ankylosing spondylitis or in good health (not recorded which).

The CDR3 bases are TGTGCCATCAGTTCCACTAGCGGGGGTTACAATGAGCAGTTCTTC. Encoded protein: CAISSTSGGYNEQFF. The V call is TRBV10-3, the J call TRBJ2-1; 11 bases align to TRBD2. CDR1 and CDR2 from the germline V gene are ENHRY and SYGVKD. V lost 5 bases to trimming and J lost 4 bases; unmatched junction nucleotides: 4. The CDR3 covers 15 residues.

The chain links TRBV27 to TRBJ1-4; TRBD1 agrees at 8 bases. Germline values: CDR1 MNHEY, CDR2 SMNVEV (reference sequence). The CDR3 sequence is 15 residues long. Trimming cost V 4 bases and J 4 bases; bases outside gene matches: 5. The CDR3 loop is CASSYRGAFNEKLFF. The CDR3 DNA sequence: TGTGCCAGCAGTTACAGGGGGGCCTTTAATGAAAAACTGTTTTTT.

This rearrangement joins TRBV28 to TRBJ1-2; TRBD1 is a possible D gene (6 bases). Germline CDR1 and CDR2: MDHEN and SYDVKM. This CDR3 region has 18 residues. Trimming pared 2 bases from V and 0 bases from J, leaving 19 bases between. In DNA, the CDR3 is TGTGCCAGCAGTTTACCCCCCGGGGGCTTCGCTACTAACTATGGCTACACCTTC. This translates into CASSLPPGGFATNYGYTF.

This clonotype has at least ten counts. The V and J genes are TRBV4-2 and TRBJ2-2, with a weak D call TRBD1 (5 bases). Per germline, CDR1 LGHNA and CDR2 YNFKEQ. V was pared by 3 bases and J by 1 base, with 9 bases between. The length of the CDR3 is 15 residues. CDR3 coding DNA: TGTGCCAGCAGCCAGATCGACAGGAACACCGGGGAGCTGTTTTTT. Translating gives CASSQIDRNTGELFF.

This clonotype has a count of ten or more. The chain uses TRBV6-1 and TRBJ2-7; a possible D gene is TRBD1 (5 bases). Germline CDR1 and CDR2: MNHNS and SASEGT. The V gene lost 8 bases and the J gene lost 3 bases, with 17 bases spanning the gap. CDR3 length equals 14 residues. The DNA for the CDR3 is TGTGCCAGCGGACAACTACCGGGCTACTACGAGCAGTACTTC. It yields the protein CASGQLPGYYEQYF.

This clonotype was counted many times. J is TRBJ2-5 and V is TRBV5-1; no firm D call. CDR1 is SGHRS, CDR2 YFSETQ, per germline. V shed 1 base and J shed 5 bases, with 15 bases lying between them. The CDR3 totals 15 residues. For the CDR3, the DNA is TGCGCCAGCAGCTTGCAGTACGGCCAGCCGGAGACCCAGTACTTC. It encodes CASSLQYGQPETQYF.

A word on this clonotype: A much bigger clone sits one base away, suggesting this may be a read error. This chain joins TRBV12-3 or TRBV12-4 and TRBJ2-1; TRBD2 matches 7 bases. There are 14 residues in the CDR3. V shed 6 bases, J shed 13 bases, and the junction held 15 bases outside the gene matches. The CDR3 loop is CASSPQNRLADQFF. DNA of the CDR3: TGTGCCAGCAGCCCACAAAACCGACTAGCAGACCAGTTCTTC.

Only a few counts were recorded for this clonotype. The rearrangement links TRBV18 to TRBJ2-2; 10 bases fit TRBD1. The CDR3 has 20 residues. After removal of 5 bases from V and 3 bases from J, the junction contained 18 bases not matched to a gene. The germline V gene encodes CDR1 KGHSH and CDR2 LQKENI. The CDR3, as DNA: TGTGCCAGCTCATCCGAACGACAGGGGGCAATAGTAGATGACACCGGGGAGCTGTTTTTT. It is translated as CASSSERQGAIVDDTGELFF.

The chain uses TRBV12-3 or TRBV12-4 and TRBJ2-4; D is perhaps TRBD1 (6 bases). The ends were cut back, 10 bases at V and 7 bases at J, with 17 bases in the middle. The CDR3 has 13 amino acids. The CDR3 bases are TGTGCCAACTCGCAGGGGTTTGGGAACATTCAGTACTTC. Translation: CANSQGFGNIQYF.